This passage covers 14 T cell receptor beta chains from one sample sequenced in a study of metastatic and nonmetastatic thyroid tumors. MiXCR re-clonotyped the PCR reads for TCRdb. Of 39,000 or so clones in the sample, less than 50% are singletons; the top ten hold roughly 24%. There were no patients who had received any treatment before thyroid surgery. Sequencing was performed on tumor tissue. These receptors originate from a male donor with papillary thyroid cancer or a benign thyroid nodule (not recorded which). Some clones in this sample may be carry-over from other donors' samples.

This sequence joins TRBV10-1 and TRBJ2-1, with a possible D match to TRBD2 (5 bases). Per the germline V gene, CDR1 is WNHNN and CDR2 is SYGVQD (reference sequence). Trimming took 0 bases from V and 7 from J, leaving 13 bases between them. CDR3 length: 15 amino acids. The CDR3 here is CASSESGAEKNEQFF. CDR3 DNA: TGCGCCAGCAGTGAGTCGGGAGCAGAAAAAAATGAGCAGTTCTTC.

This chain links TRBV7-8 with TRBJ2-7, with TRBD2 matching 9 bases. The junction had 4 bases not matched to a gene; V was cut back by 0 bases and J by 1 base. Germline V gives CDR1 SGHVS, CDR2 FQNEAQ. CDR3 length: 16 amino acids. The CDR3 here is CASSLAGLASSYEQYV. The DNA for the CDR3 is TGTGCCAGCAGCTTAGCTGGACTAGCGAGTTCCTACGAGCAGTACGTC.

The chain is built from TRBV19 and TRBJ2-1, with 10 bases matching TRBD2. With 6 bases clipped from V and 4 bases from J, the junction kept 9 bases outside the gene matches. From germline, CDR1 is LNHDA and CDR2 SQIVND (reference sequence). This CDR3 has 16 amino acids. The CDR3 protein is CASRGGGTSDYNEQFF. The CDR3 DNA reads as TGTGCCAGTAGGGGAGGAGGGACTAGCGATTACAATGAGCAGTTCTTC.

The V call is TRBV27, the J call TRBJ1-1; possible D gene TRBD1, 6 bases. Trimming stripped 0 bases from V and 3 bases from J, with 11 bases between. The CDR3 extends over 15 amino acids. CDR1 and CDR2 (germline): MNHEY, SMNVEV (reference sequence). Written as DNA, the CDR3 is TGTGCCAGCAGTTTATCAGGGGGGTGGGACACTGAAGCTTTCTTT. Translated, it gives CASSLSGGWDTEAFF.

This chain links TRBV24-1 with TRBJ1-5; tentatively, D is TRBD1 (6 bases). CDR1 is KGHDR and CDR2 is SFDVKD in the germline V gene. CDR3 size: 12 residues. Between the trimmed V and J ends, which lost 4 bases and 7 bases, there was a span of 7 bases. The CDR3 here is CATSEQGQPQHF. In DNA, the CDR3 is TGTGCCACCAGTGAGCAGGGGCAGCCCCAGCATTTT.

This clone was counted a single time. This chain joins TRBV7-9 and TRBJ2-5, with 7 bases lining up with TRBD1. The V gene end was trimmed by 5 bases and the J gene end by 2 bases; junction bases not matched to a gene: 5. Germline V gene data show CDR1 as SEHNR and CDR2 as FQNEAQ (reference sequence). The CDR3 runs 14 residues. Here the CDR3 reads CASSPGQEQETQYF. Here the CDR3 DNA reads TGTGCCAGCAGCCCCGGACAGGAACAAGAGACCCAGTACTTC.

In DNA form, the CDR3 reads TGCGCCAGCAGCGGGTCGGGTACGAACACTGAAGCTTTCTTT. This translates into CASSGSGTNTEAFF. The chain uses TRBV5-1 and TRBJ1-1; D is ambiguous. With 4 bases removed from V and 1 base from J, the gap between germline ends came to 11 bases. The germline V gene encodes CDR1 SGHRS and CDR2 YFSETQ. This CDR3 comprises 14 residues.

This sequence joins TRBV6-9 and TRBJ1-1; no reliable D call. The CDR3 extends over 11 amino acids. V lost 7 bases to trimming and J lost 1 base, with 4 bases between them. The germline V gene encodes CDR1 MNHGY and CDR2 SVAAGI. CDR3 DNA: TGTGCCAGCAAAGAGAACACTGAAGCTTTCTTT. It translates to CASKENTEAFF.

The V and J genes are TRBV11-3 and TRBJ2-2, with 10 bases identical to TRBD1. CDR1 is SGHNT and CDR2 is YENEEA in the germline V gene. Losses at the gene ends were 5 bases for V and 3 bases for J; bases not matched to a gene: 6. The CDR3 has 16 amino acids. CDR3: CASSPMGQGHTGELFF. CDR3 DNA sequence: TGTGCCAGCAGCCCGATGGGACAGGGGCACACCGGGGAGCTGTTTTTT.

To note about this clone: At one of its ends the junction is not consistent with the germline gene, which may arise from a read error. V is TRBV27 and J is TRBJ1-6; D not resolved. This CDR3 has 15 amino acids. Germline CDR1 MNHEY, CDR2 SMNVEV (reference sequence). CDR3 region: CANSLDMGYNSPLHF. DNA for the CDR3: TGTGCCAACAGTTTAGATATGGGTTATAATTCACCCCTCCACTTT.

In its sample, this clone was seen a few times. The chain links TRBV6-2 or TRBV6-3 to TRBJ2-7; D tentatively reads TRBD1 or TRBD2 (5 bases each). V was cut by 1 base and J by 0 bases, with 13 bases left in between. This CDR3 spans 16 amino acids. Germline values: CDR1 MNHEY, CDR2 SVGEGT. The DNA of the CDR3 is TGTGCCAGCAGTTACTACTTGGGGGTTAACTCCTACGAGCAGTACTTC. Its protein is CASSYYLGVNSYEQYF.

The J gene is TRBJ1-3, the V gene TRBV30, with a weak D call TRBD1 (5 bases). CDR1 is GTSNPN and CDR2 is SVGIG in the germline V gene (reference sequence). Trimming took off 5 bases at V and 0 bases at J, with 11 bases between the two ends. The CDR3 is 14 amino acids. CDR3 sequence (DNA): TGTGCCTGGGGGACGGGGTTCTCTGGAAACACCATATATTTT. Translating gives CAWGTGFSGNTIYF.

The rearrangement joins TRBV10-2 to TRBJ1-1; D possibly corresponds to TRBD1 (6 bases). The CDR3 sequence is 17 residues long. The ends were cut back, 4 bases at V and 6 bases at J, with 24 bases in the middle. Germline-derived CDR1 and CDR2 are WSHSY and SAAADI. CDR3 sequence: CASSGGFLTGQRAEAFF. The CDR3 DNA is TGCGCCAGCAGTGGAGGATTTTTAACGGGACAACGTGCTGAAGCTTTCTTT.

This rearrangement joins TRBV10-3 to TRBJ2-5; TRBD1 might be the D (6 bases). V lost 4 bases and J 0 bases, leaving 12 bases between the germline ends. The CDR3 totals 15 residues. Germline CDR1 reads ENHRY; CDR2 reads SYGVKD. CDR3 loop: CAISAGGQYQETQYF. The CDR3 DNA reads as TGTGCCATCAGTGCTGGAGGACAGTACCAAGAGACCCAGTACTTC.